This T cell receptor (beta chain) was found in a study of OX40 agonist ivuxolimab in advanced cancers. Study observations and caveats: Expanded clones tended on average to be more numerous among CD8+ T cells than CD4+.

Points on this clone: What it recognizes is unknown.

Germline V gene lookup returns CDR1 SGHDT and CDR2 YYEEEE. The ends were cut back, 9 bases at V and 0 bases at J, with 13 bases in the middle. The CDR3 has 14 residues. Libraries were prepared by immunoSEQ multiplex PCR; TCRdb keeps only in-frame clonotypes and omits some of them. The sample lists 45,000 to 50,000 clones, approximately 79% occurring once. This sample comprised CD4+ or CD8+ T cells sorted from blood, obtained in a trial of the OX40 agonist ivuxolimab. This chain links TRBV5-6 with TRBJ2-1; D call uncertain. This receptor was taken from an adult with an advanced solid tumor such as melanoma, head and neck, liver or kidney cancer. DNA for the CDR3: TGTGCCACCTACCGGTCGCACTCCTACAATGAGCAGTTCTTC. It encodes CATYRSHSYNEQFF. The complete variable domain, with remaining parts taken from reference TRBV5-6 and TRBJ2-1, reads DAGVTQSPTHLIKTRGQQVTLRCSPKSGHDTVSWYQQALGQGPQFIFQYYEEEERQRGNFPDRFSGHQFPNYSSELNVNALLLGDSALYLCATYRSHSYNEQFFGPGTRLTVL.